A selection of T cell receptor beta chains follows, all from one sample in a study of identifying expanded T cells in peripheral blood. Sequenced by immunoSEQ multiplex PCR; TCRdb stores in-frame clones only, minus some. This sample has 65,000 to 95,000 clones, with 85% to 90% found just once. Material for sequencing was blood. The receptor source for this set is a person between 18 and 75 years old in good health. CDR3s include the opening cysteine and the closing phenylalanine or tryptophan. Each record gives: D gene, V gene, clone size, J gene, CDR3 protein, CDR3 DNA. The D gene is left open where the match is weak. Size is stated for part of the rows, as once, few or many counts, or as a class when the clone is expanded.

>-|TRBV18|-|TRBJ1-3
CASSPGAEAGNTIYF
TGTGCCAGCTCACCCGGGGCAGAGGCTGGAAACACCATATATTTT
>TRBD1|TRBV6-6|-|TRBJ1-2
CASTIGTARGYTF
TGTGCCAGCACCATCGGGACAGCGCGTGGCTACACCTTC
>-|TRBV5-1|-|TRBJ2-3
CASFHIPSTDTQYF
TGCGCCAGTTTCCATATTCCTAGCACAGATACGCAGTATTTT
>-|TRBV6-1|few|TRBJ1-2
CASSEIGLYGYTF
TGTGCCAGCAGTGAAATAGGCTTGTATGGCTACACCTTC
>TRBD1|TRBV11-3|-|TRBJ2-1
CASSSRDSAEQFF
TGTGCCAGCAGCTCCCGGGACAGCGCTGAGCAGTTCTTC
>TRBD2|TRBV7-2|-|TRBJ2-1
CASSPSGNNYNEQFF
TGTGCCAGCAGTCCGAGCGGGAACAACTACAATGAGCAGTTCTTC
>TRBD2|TRBV7-2|-|TRBJ2-3
CASSLDSLAGGSTDTQYF
TGTGCCAGCAGCTTAGACTCGCTAGCGGGGGGTAGCACAGATACGCAGTATTTT
>-|TRBV7-3|-|TRBJ1-1
CASSQRPDAGAFF
TGTGCCAGCAGCCAGCGACCCGACGCAGGGGCTTTCTTT
>-|TRBV4-1|once|TRBJ1-4
CASSQAFFLGRTNEKLFF
TGCGCCAGCAGCCAAGCTTTCTTCCTGGGGAGGACTAATGAAAAACTGTTTTTT
>TRBD1|TRBV18|-|TRBJ2-7
CASSRTGVYEQYF
TGTGCCAGCTCCCGGACAGGGGTCTACGAGCAGTACTTC
>-|TRBV11-2|-|TRBJ2-4
CASSLDVGRLYIQYF
TGTGCCAGCAGCTTAGATGTGGGGAGGTTATACATTCAGTACTTC
>-|TRBV7-7|-|TRBJ1-3
CASSPGPGGNTIYF
TGTGCCAGCAGCCCGGGGCCCGGGGGAAACACCATATATTTT
>TRBD1|TRBV6-1|-|TRBJ2-1
CASSPPGTEKAEQFF
TGTGCCAGCAGTCCCCCCGGGACAGAGAAGGCTGAGCAGTTCTTC
>-|TRBV27|-|TRBJ2-2
CATGTANTGELFF
TGTGCCACCGGGACCGCAAACACCGGGGAGCTGTTTTTT
>-|TRBV5-6|-|TRBJ1-1
CASSLRQVMNTEAFF
TGTGCCAGCAGCTTGAGGCAGGTGATGAACACTGAAGCTTTCTTT
>-|TRBV6-5|-|TRBJ2-7
CATRIGGSSYEQYF
TGTGCCACCCGGATCGGGGGTTCCAGCTACGAGCAGTACTTC
>-|TRBV5-4|-|TRBJ1-1
CASSPDLYGPEAFF
TGTGCCAGCAGCCCGGACCTCTATGGGCCTGAAGCTTTCTTT
>-|TRBV7-9|-|TRBJ2-1
CASSRTGNEQFF
TGTGCCAGCAGCCGGACTGGGAATGAGCAGTTCTTC
>-|TRBV19|-|TRBJ2-2
CASSMQGSGELFF
TGTGCCAGTAGTATGCAGGGGTCCGGGGAGCTGTTTTTT
>TRBD2|TRBV5-4|-|TRBJ2-1
CASSLLTGGEQFF
TGTGCCAGCAGCCTACTAACGGGAGGTGAGCAGTTCTTC
>-|TRBV5-1|-|TRBJ2-1
CASGQGGYNEQFF
TGCGCCAGCGGGCAGGGGGGATACAATGAGCAGTTCTTC
>-|TRBV30|-|TRBJ2-5
CAWSYPGRGTQYF
TGTGCCTGGAGTTACCCGGGCCGGGGGACCCAGTACTTC
>-|TRBV30|-|TRBJ2-7
CAWSGGWSSYEQYF
TGTGCCTGGAGTGGGGGGTGGAGCTCCTACGAGCAGTACTTC
>-|TRBV30|few|TRBJ1-2
CAWSANYGYTF
TGTGCCTGGAGTGCCAACTATGGCTACACCTTC
>-|TRBV13|-|TRBJ2-2
CASSLGGRYGGELFF
TGTGCCAGCAGCTTAGGAGGGCGGTATGGCGGGGAGCTGTTTTTT
>-|TRBV30|-|TRBJ2-2
CACKQAGWPGELFF
TGTGCCTGCAAGCAAGCCGGATGGCCCGGGGAGCTGTTTTTT
>TRBD2|TRBV7-6|-|TRBJ2-1
CASSTERGSSYNEQFF
TGTGCCAGCAGCACCGAGCGGGGCAGCTCCTACAATGAGCAGTTCTTC
>-|TRBV23-1|-|TRBJ1-2
CASSRGGARHGYTF
TGCGCCAGCAGTCGGGGAGGGGCGCGGCATGGCTACACCTTC
>TRBD1|TRBV28|-|TRBJ2-7
CASSMGTGVEQYF
TGTGCCAGCAGCATGGGGACAGGGGTCGAGCAGTACTTC
>-|TRBV6-1|-|TRBJ2-3
CASIPRRGDTQYF
TGTGCCAGCATCCCCCGTCGAGGCGATACGCAGTATTTT
>TRBD1|TRBV2|-|TRBJ2-7
CASSQGQDSYEQYF
TGTGCCAGCAGCCAGGGACAGGACTCCTACGAGCAGTACTTC
>TRBD1|TRBV13|-|TRBJ2-7
CASSFPRQGYEQYF
TGTGCCAGCAGCTTCCCGAGACAGGGGTACGAGCAGTACTTC
>-|TRBV30|-|TRBJ1-2
CAWSVQTGFHYGYTF
TGTGCCTGGAGTGTACAGACAGGTTTCCATTATGGCTACACCTTC